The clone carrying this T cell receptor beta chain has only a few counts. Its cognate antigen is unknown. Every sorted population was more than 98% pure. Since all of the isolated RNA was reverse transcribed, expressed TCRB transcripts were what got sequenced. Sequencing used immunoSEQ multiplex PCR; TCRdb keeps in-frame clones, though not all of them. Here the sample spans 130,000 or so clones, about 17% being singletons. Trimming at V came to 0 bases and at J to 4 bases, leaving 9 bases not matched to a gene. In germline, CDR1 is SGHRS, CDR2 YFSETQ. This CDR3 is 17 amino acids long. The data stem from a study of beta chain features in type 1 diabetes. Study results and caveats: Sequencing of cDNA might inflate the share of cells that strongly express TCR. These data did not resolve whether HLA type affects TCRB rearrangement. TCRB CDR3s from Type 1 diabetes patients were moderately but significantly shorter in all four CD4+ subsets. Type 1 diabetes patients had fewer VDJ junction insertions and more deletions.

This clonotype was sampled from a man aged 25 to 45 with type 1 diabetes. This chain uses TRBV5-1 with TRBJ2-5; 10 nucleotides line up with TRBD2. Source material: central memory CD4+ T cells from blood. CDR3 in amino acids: CASSLGLAGAPRETQYF. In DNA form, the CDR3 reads TGCGCCAGCAGCTTGGGGCTAGCGGGGGCCCCTCGAGAGACCCAGTACTTC.